This T cell receptor beta chain was obtained from a study of blood T cell repertoires in COVID-19. About the research overall: Sources were T cells, B-cell-depleted T cells, or PBMCs; the material itself was cDNA or gDNA.

The CDR3 totals 14 residues. The ends were cut back, 2 bases at V and 10 bases at J, with 17 bases in the middle. Germline V lookup: CDR1 MNHNS, CDR2 SASEGT. Clones were sequenced by immunoSEQ multiplex PCR, and TCRdb holds only the in-frame ones, with some missing. This sample has 88,000 or so clones, with roughly 77% found just once. Sample: peripheral blood. This chain links TRBV6-1 with TRBJ1-2; D might be TRBD1 (5 bases). The receptor comes from a human donor in a cohort sampled during active COVID-19. CDR3 protein: CASSERGGQDDYTF. The CDR3 DNA reads TGTGCCAGCAGTGAAAGGGGAGGTCAGGACGACTACACCTTC.